Listed here are 24 T cell receptor beta chains from one sample, sequenced in a study of T cell repertoires in cytomegalovirus infection. MiXCR was run by TCRdb on the reads, yielding one entry per CDR3 protein. The repertoire holds some 700,000 distinct CDR3 sequences, with about 30% as singletons. Their antigens remain unidentified. This specimen was cultured PBMCs, taken from culture after CMV antigen stimulation. Receptors originate from a human donor in good health (CMV status not recorded). Some clones in this sample may be carry-over from other donors' samples.

V and J are TRBV6-2 or TRBV6-3 and TRBJ2-7; D possibly corresponds to TRBD1 (6 bases). Germline V gene lookup returns CDR1 MNHEY and CDR2 SVGEGT. Deletions cut 6 bases from V and 1 base from J, with 13 bases between. The CDR3 runs to 14 residues. The CDR3 sequence is CASSLIDRSYEQYF. The DNA for the CDR3 is TGTGCCAGCAGCCTGATCGACAGGTCCTACGAGCAGTACTTC.

This clonotype was detected a few times. The J gene is TRBJ1-1, the V gene TRBV6-1, with TRBD1 as a possible D gene (5 bases). With 6 bases removed from V and 0 bases from J, the gap between germline ends came to 11 bases. The V gene's germline CDR1 is MNHNS and CDR2 SASEGT. The CDR3 contains 14 residues. CDR3 nucleotide sequence: TGTGCCAGCAGCCGGGGGAGGGTGAACACTGAAGCTTTCTTT. As protein: CASSRGRVNTEAFF.

The chain has TRBV5-4 and TRBJ1-5; a possible D gene is TRBD1 (5 bases). The CDR3 sequence is 15 residues long. V lost 4 bases to trimming and J lost 2 bases, with 13 bases between them. Germline V lookup: CDR1 SGHNT, CDR2 YYREEE (reference sequence). The CDR3 region is CASSPQGGRNQPQHF. The CDR3 DNA follows: TGTGCCAGCAGCCCTCAGGGTGGGCGCAATCAGCCCCAGCATTTT.

Here the CDR3 reads CASSLDWTGELFF. The CDR3 nucleotides read TGTGCCAGCAGCTTAGATTGGACCGGGGAGCTGTTTTTT. The chain has TRBV11-2 and TRBJ2-2; D ambiguous. Germline V gene sequence: CDR1 SGHAT, CDR2 FQNNGV. The CDR3 is 13 amino acids. With 0 bases removed from V and 5 bases from J, the gap between germline ends came to 4 bases.

The V call is TRBV20-1, the J call TRBJ2-7, with 10 bases matching TRBD2. The CDR3 is 15 amino acids. V lost 5 bases, J lost 2 bases, and 9 bases stayed unmatched. The germline gives CDR1 DFQATT, CDR2 SNEGSKA (reference sequence). The CDR3 reads CSALGELAGAYEQYF. CDR3 in DNA: TGCAGTGCTCTGGGTGAGCTAGCGGGAGCCTACGAGCAGTACTTC.

The chain employs TRBV7-8 and TRBJ2-7; weak D call: TRBD2 (6 bases). This CDR3 has 13 amino acids. V gave up 1 base and J gave up 6 bases, with 10 bases separating them. Germline-derived CDR1 and CDR2 are SGHVS and FQNEAQ. This chain's CDR3 is CASSLVEGSEQYF. CDR3 DNA sequence: TGTGCCAGCAGCTTAGTGGAGGGTAGCGAGCAGTACTTC.

On this clonotype: Possible read error: a much larger clone is one base away. In DNA form, the CDR3 reads TGTGCCAGCAGCTCGCAGACCGTACAGGGCTCCTATAATTCACCCCTCCAGTTT. Translated: CASSSQTVQGSYNSPLQF. J is TRBJ1-6 and V is TRBV7-6, with D perhaps matching TRBD1 (6 bases). CDR3 length: 18 residues. Germline lookup yields CDR1 SGHVS and CDR2 FNYEAQ.

The chain links TRBV20-1 to TRBJ1-2, with a weak D call TRBD1 (5 bases). There are 13 residues in the CDR3. Trimming stripped 0 bases from V and 8 bases from J, with 13 bases between. Germline CDR1 DFQATT, CDR2 SNEGSKA (reference sequence). CDR3 in DNA: TGCAGTGCTAGAGAGACGGGGGTTAGCGGCTACACCTTC. It specifies CSARETGVSGYTF.

The rearrangement joins TRBV7-7 to TRBJ1-1; 7 bases match TRBD1. The CDR3 spans 15 residues. After removal of 5 bases from V and 1 base from J, the junction contained 7 bases not matched to a gene. Germline CDR1 reads SSHAT; CDR2 reads FNYEAQ (reference sequence). This CDR3 is CASSPIGTANTEAFF. DNA of the CDR3: TGTGCCAGCAGCCCGATAGGGACAGCGAACACTGAAGCTTTCTTT.

The genes are TRBV20-1 and TRBJ2-3, with D possibly being TRBD2 (5 bases). The CDR3 is made up of 14 amino acids. Germline V gene data show CDR1 as DFQATT and CDR2 as SNEGSKA (reference sequence). Trimming removed 3 bases at V and 0 bases at J, with 10 bases between. The CDR3, as DNA: TGCAGTGCTAGGGAGGCGACTAGCACAGATACGCAGTATTTT. This translates into CSAREATSTDTQYF.

The V gene is TRBV20-1, the J gene TRBJ2-1; 13 bases map to TRBD2. Per germline, CDR1 DFQATT and CDR2 SNEGSKA (reference sequence). Trimming took 4 bases from V and 10 from J; bases not matched to a gene: 7. The CDR3 spans 14 residues. The CDR3 sequence is CSAITSGRAREQFF. Here the CDR3 DNA reads TGCAGTGCTATTACTAGCGGGAGGGCCCGGGAGCAGTTCTTC.

This clonotype was seen repeatedly, ten times or more. The chain couples TRBV7-2 to TRBJ1-4, with D possibly TRBD1 on 5 matching bases. The V gene lost 5 bases and the J gene lost 4 bases, with 14 bases spanning the gap. The CDR3 loop spans 15 amino acids. Germline loops: CDR1 SGHTA, CDR2 FQGNSA. The CDR3 nucleotides are TGTGCCAGCAGCGACTCAGGGCTTCTTAATGAAAAACTGTTTTTT. This translates into CASSDSGLLNEKLFF. The complete variable domain, with remaining parts taken from reference TRBV7-2 and TRBJ1-4, reads GAGVSQSPSNKVTEKGKDVELRCDPISGHTALYWYRQSLGQGLEFLIYFQGNSAPDKSGLPSDRFSAERTGGSVSTLTIQRTQQEDSAVYLCASSDSGLLNEKLFFGSGTQLSVL.

Turning to this clonotype: Given the absence of the conserved phenylalanine or tryptophan at the CDR3 end, a read error is likely. The chain recombines TRBV7-9 with TRBJ2-3; 8 bases are a match to TRBD2. In germline, CDR1 is SEHNR, CDR2 FQNEAQ (reference sequence). The CDR3 totals 15 residues. The chain's CDR3 is CAGSLSGGRADTQYC. CDR3 coding DNA: TGTGCCGGCAGCTTGTCGGGAGGGCGGGCAGATACGCAGTATTGT.

This clonotype occurred a few times. This chain joins TRBV6-6 and TRBJ1-1; 8 bases align to TRBD1. CDR3 length: 13 residues. J lost 3 bases, V lost 5 bases, and 2 bases had no gene match. CDR1 is MNHNY, CDR2 SVGAGI, per germline (reference sequence). The CDR3 DNA follows: TGTGCCAGCAGTGAGGACAGGGACACTGAAGCTTTCTTT. This gives the protein CASSEDRDTEAFF.

The chain links TRBV4-1 to TRBJ1-6; 9 bases align to TRBD1. This CDR3 spans 16 amino acids. Germline lookup yields CDR1 MGHRA and CDR2 YSYEKL. J lost 10 bases, V lost 1 base, and 8 bases had no gene match. The CDR3 loop reads CASSQVWDRDRSPLHF. The CDR3 nucleotides read TGCGCCAGCAGCCAAGTATGGGACAGGGATCGATCACCCCTCCACTTT.

V gene TRBV5-6 combines with J gene TRBJ2-1, with D unclear. V was shortened by 0 bases and J by 3 bases, with 4 bases between the two germline ends. CDR1 is SGHDT, CDR2 YYEEEE, per germline. The CDR3 runs to 13 residues. The CDR3 sequence is CASSLVDYNEQFF. The CDR3 nucleotides are TGTGCCAGCAGCTTGGTTGACTACAATGAGCAGTTCTTC.

This clonotype was recorded once. The rearrangement uses TRBV6-5 and TRBJ2-5; D gene ambiguous. V lost 0 bases and J 5 bases, leaving 19 bases between the germline ends. The CDR3 is 17 amino acids. Germline values: CDR1 MNHEY, CDR2 SVGAGI. This CDR3 is CASSYSILAIRKETQYF. In DNA, the CDR3 is TGTGCCAGCAGTTACTCGATTCTCGCCATTAGGAAGGAGACCCAGTACTTC.

This rearrangement joins TRBV10-3 to TRBJ2-3; 10 bases align to TRBD2. Germline V lookup: CDR1 ENHRY, CDR2 SYGVKD. This CDR3 has 15 residues. Trimming at V came to 10 bases and at J to 0 bases, leaving 7 bases not matched to a gene. The CDR3 reads CANRTTSGSTDTQYF. The CDR3 DNA sequence: TGTGCCAACCGAACGACTAGCGGGAGCACAGATACGCAGTATTTT.

This clonotype was found a few times. The gene calls are TRBV10-3 and TRBJ1-2, with a tentative D call TRBD1 (5 bases). The CDR3 consists of 15 residues. Germline CDR1 and CDR2: ENHRY and SYGVKD. V lost 4 bases and J 10 bases, leaving 22 bases between the germline ends. Here the CDR3 DNA reads TGTGCCATCAGTGGGACACCGGAGTTGTATGATGACTACACCTTC. As protein: CAISGTPELYDDYTF.

The chain carries TRBV6-6 and TRBJ2-4; D could derive from TRBD1 or TRBD2 (6 bases each). Deletions cut 1 base from V and 3 bases from J, with 13 bases between. CDR1 MNHNY and CDR2 SVGAGI come from the germline V gene (reference sequence). This CDR3 has 16 amino acids. The CDR3 bases are TGTGCCAGCAGTTACTTGGGGGGCGAGGTCAAAAACATTCAGTACTTC. Protein product: CASSYLGGEVKNIQYF.

The genes are TRBV6-6 and TRBJ2-5, with TRBD2 matching over 11 bases. The CDR3 runs to 15 residues. Per the germline V gene, CDR1 is MNHNY and CDR2 is SVGAGI (reference sequence). Germline trimming cut 6 bases from V and 5 bases from J; bases unmatched to any gene: 8. This CDR3 is CASSYTGTSGETQYF. CDR3 sequence (DNA): TGTGCCAGCAGCTACACCGGGACTAGCGGCGAGACCCAGTACTTC.

This clonotype was picked up a small number of times. CDR3 sequence: CASSPGQVRDEETQYF. CDR3 bases: TGTGCCAGCAGCCCAGGACAGGTGAGGGATGAAGAGACCCAGTACTTC. The rearrangement joins TRBV5-4 to TRBJ2-5, with 7 nucleotides matching TRBD1. V dropped 4 bases and J dropped 3; count of bases not matched to a gene: 12. Germline V gives CDR1 SGHNT, CDR2 YYREEE (reference sequence). The CDR3 is 16 amino acids. The variable domain in full, completed from reference TRBV5-4 and TRBJ2-5, reads ETGVTQSPTHLIKTRGQQVTLRCSSQSGHNTVSWYQQALGQGPQFIFQYYREEENGRGNFPPRFSGLQFPNYSSELNVNALELDDSALYLCASSPGQVRDEETQYFGPGTRLLVL.

The chain couples TRBV2 to TRBJ1-1; 10 bases are shared with TRBD1. Germline V gene sequence: CDR1 SNHLY, CDR2 FYNNEI. CDR3 size: 15 residues. V lost 7 bases, J lost 4 bases, and 9 bases stayed unmatched. The CDR3 DNA follows: TGTGCCAGCAACAGTAGACAGGGGGCGTTCACTGAAGCTTTCTTT. It is translated as CASNSRQGAFTEAFF.

With respect to this clonotype: Since a much larger clone is just one base distant, this may be a read error. The chain employs TRBV7-6 and TRBJ1-4; D ambiguous. CDR3 size: 15 residues. The germline CDR1 and CDR2 sequences are SGHVS and FNYEAQ. The CDR3: CASSLAGSTNDKLFF. The DNA of the CDR3 is TGTGCCAGCAGCTTAGCAGGATCAACTAATGATAAACTGTTTTTT.